This T cell receptor beta chain was sequenced during a study of cytomegalovirus exposure and HLA in healthy donors. Healthy donors of bone marrow made up the group. The germline V and J ends were trimmed by 6 bases and 3 bases, with 12 bases remaining between them. The CDR3 extends over 14 amino acids. Germline CDR1 and CDR2: MDHEN and SYDVKM. The primer mix had 60 Vbeta and 13 Jbeta primers. Sequencing was performed with immunoSEQ multiplex PCR; in TCRdb, only in-frame clones are kept and a portion is missing. Of under 300,000 clones listed, around two thirds were seen once; the top ten hold approximately 2.1%.

This sequence originates from a female donor in good health and CMV-seronegative. The sequencing sample was made of PBMCs. V usage is TRBV28 and J usage is TRBJ1-3; D call uncertain. CDR3 in amino acids: CASRRRESGNTIYF. DNA for the CDR3: TGTGCCAGCAGGAGGAGGGAAAGTGGAAACACCATATATTTT.